This passage covers 22 T cell receptor beta chains from one sample sequenced in a study of cytomegalovirus exposure and HLA in healthy donors. PCR amplification relied on 60 Vbeta primers (plus 13 Jbeta primers). The repertoire was sequenced with immunoSEQ multiplex PCR; TCRdb's copy has only in-frame clones and lacks some. The data show 180,000 or so clones, roughly 80% seen once. The specimen sequenced was PBMCs. These receptors were taken from a woman aged 45 to 65 in good health and CMV-seropositive.

The V call is TRBV7-9, the J call TRBJ2-5; D gene ambiguous. Germline V gene data show CDR1 as SEHNR and CDR2 as FQNEAQ (reference sequence). CDR3 size: 11 residues. The V and J ends lost 5 bases and 2 bases respectively, with 3 bases between them. The CDR3 sequence is CASSVQETQYF. CDR3 sequence (DNA): TGTGCCAGCAGCGTACAAGAGACCCAGTACTTC.

V usage is TRBV28 and J usage is TRBJ1-1; D not certain. The CDR3 has 13 residues. V gave up 0 bases and J gave up 8 bases, with 10 bases separating them. CDR1 and CDR2 (germline): MDHEN, SYDVKM. The CDR3 region is CASSLWGGREAFF. CDR3 in DNA: TGTGCCAGCAGTTTATGGGGAGGCAGGGAAGCTTTCTTT.

V gene TRBV11-2 combines with J gene TRBJ2-1, with TRBD2 as a possible D gene (6 bases). CDR1 and CDR2 from the germline V gene are SGHAT and FQNNGV. V dropped 6 bases and J dropped 1 base, with 16 bases sitting between them. The CDR3 runs 16 residues. This CDR3 is CASSRLGTPSYNEQFF. The CDR3 DNA is TGTGCCAGCAGTCGGCTCGGGACTCCTTCCTACAATGAGCAGTTCTTC.

This clone has just one count. The chain combines TRBV2 with TRBJ1-6, with D unresolved. The V gene lost 6 bases and the J gene lost 10 bases, with 7 bases spanning the gap. The CDR3 covers 11 residues. From germline, CDR1 is SNHLY and CDR2 FYNNEI. CDR3 loop: CASSGESPLHF. The CDR3, as DNA: TGTGCCAGCAGCGGAGAATCACCCCTCCACTTT. The whole variable domain, remainder taken from reference TRBV2 and TRBJ1-6, is EPEVTQTPSHQVTQMGQEVILRCVPISNHLYFYWYRQILGQKVEFLVSFYNNEISEKSEIFDDQFSVERPDGSNFTLKIRSTKLEDSAMYFCASSGESPLHFGNGTRLTVT.

The chain couples TRBV11-2 to TRBJ2-5, with D maybe TRBD2 (5 bases). Germline assignment: CDR1 SGHAT and CDR2 FQNNGV. CDR3 length: 14 residues. The V and J ends lost 0 bases and 5 bases respectively, with 10 bases between them. The DNA of the CDR3 is TGTGCCAGCAGCTTAGAAGGTTGGACTGAGACCCAGTACTTC. Its protein product is CASSLEGWTETQYF.

The CDR3 DNA reads TGTGCCACCTCGACAGGGTGGACGAACACTGAAGCTTTCTTT. Encoded protein: CATSTGWTNTEAFF. This chain connects TRBV19 to TRBJ1-1; 7 nucleotides line up with TRBD1. V gave up 10 bases and J gave up 1 base; unmatched junction bases: 9. Germline lookup yields CDR1 LNHDA and CDR2 SQIVND (reference sequence). The CDR3 has 14 residues.

The V call is TRBV5-1, the J call TRBJ2-1; 8 nucleotides line up with TRBD1. V shed 3 bases and J 3 bases; nucleotides not matched to a gene: 2. There are 14 residues in the CDR3. Germline V lookup: CDR1 SGHRS, CDR2 YFSETQ. The CDR3 nucleotides read TGCGCCAGCAGCTCGGGACAGGACTACAATGAGCAGTTCTTC. It encodes CASSSGQDYNEQFF.

This sequence joins TRBV7-2 and TRBJ1-5, with D perhaps matching TRBD1 (6 bases). Germline CDR1 is SGHTA and CDR2 is FQGNSA. This CDR3 contains 15 residues. The V end lost 0 bases, the J end lost 5 bases, and 11 bases lay between the germline ends. In DNA form, the CDR3 reads TGTGCCAGCAGCTTAGCGCAGGGGCTGCATCAGCCCCAGCATTTT. Its protein is CASSLAQGLHQPQHF.

The genes are TRBV6-5 and TRBJ1-2; no definite D call. CDR3 size: 12 residues. In germline, CDR1 is MNHEY, CDR2 SVGAGI. V lost 6 bases, J lost 3 bases, and 8 bases lay in between. CDR3 in amino acids: CASRVTDYGYTF. In DNA form, the CDR3 reads TGTGCCAGCAGGGTGACTGACTATGGCTACACCTTC.

The CDR3 reads CASSSGRAVETQYF. In nucleotides, the CDR3 is TGTGCCAGTAGTAGCGGGAGGGCGGTGGAGACCCAGTACTTC. V is TRBV19 and J is TRBJ2-5, with 9 bases matching TRBD2. Trimming took 4 bases from V and 5 from J; bases not matched to a gene: 5. Germline V gives CDR1 LNHDA, CDR2 SQIVND (reference sequence). This CDR3 has 14 residues.

Only a few counts were recorded for this clone. The chain carries TRBV7-9 and TRBJ1-1; maybe TRBD1 (6 bases). The CDR3 consists of 12 residues. Germline V gene lookup returns CDR1 SEHNR and CDR2 FQNEAQ (reference sequence). V was cut by 5 bases and J by 7 bases, with 11 bases left in between. CDR3: CASSTQGFEAFF. The CDR3 nucleotides read TGTGCCAGCAGCACACAGGGCTTTGAAGCTTTCTTT.

The chain couples TRBV6-5 to TRBJ2-3, with D maybe TRBD2 (6 bases). V lost 5 bases to trimming and J lost 3 bases, with 9 bases between them. The CDR3 has 13 residues. Germline V gene lookup returns CDR1 MNHEY and CDR2 SVGAGI. This CDR3 is CASSRRVTDTQYF. CDR3 sequence (DNA): TGTGCCAGCAGTAGGAGGGTTACAGATACGCAGTATTTT.

This chain uses TRBV6-5 with TRBJ1-2; maybe TRBD1 (5 bases). The CDR3 loop spans 14 amino acids. The V and J ends lost 6 bases and 1 base respectively, with 12 bases between them. Germline loops: CDR1 MNHEY, CDR2 SVGAGI. CDR3 in amino acids: CASRLGQNNYGYTF. The CDR3 DNA follows: TGTGCCAGCAGGCTGGGGCAGAATAACTATGGCTACACCTTC.

V usage is TRBV19 and J usage is TRBJ1-5; maybe TRBD1 (6 bases). CDR1 is LNHDA and CDR2 is SQIVND in the germline V gene (reference sequence). The CDR3 has 15 amino acids. Trimming removed 3 bases from V and 2 bases from J, with 11 bases in between. CDR3 nucleotides: TGTGCCAGTAGTATCTGGACAGTGGGCAATCAGCCCCAGCATTTT. Its translation: CASSIWTVGNQPQHF.

The chain carries TRBV11-2 and TRBJ2-1, with 12 nucleotides matching TRBD2. Germline V gene data show CDR1 as SGHAT and CDR2 as FQNNGV. This CDR3 spans 15 amino acids. V gave up 5 bases and J gave up 7 bases; unmatched junction bases: 6. The CDR3 region is CASSPGLAGTNEQFF. CDR3 sequence (DNA): TGTGCCAGCAGCCCCGGACTAGCGGGGACTAATGAGCAGTTCTTC.

This clone was detected once. This chain connects TRBV19 to TRBJ2-2; 8 positions agree with TRBD2. Germline loops: CDR1 LNHDA, CDR2 SQIVND (reference sequence). Germline trimming cut 4 bases from V and 0 bases from J; bases unmatched to any gene: 4. CDR3 size: 16 residues. CDR3 nucleotide sequence: TGTGCCAGTAGTACTCCGGGACTAGCGAACACCGGGGAGCTGTTTTTT. Translating gives CASSTPGLANTGELFF.

This clone was seen only once. This sequence joins TRBV15 and TRBJ2-1, with D perhaps TRBD2 (6 bases). The CDR3 is 16 residues long. The V end was cut by 1 base, the J end by 2 bases, with 12 bases between. Germline V lookup: CDR1 LNHNV, CDR2 YYDKDF (reference sequence). In DNA form, the CDR3 reads TGTGCCACCAGCAGAGTACGGGACTCAACCTACAATGAGCAGTTCTTC. Its protein is CATSRVRDSTYNEQFF.

This clone came up a few times. The chain joins TRBV21-1 to TRBJ1-1. TRBV21-1 is a documented pseudogene. The CDR3 consists of 15 residues. CDR3 DNA sequence: TGTGCCAGCCCCCCCAGGTGGGAGATGAACACTGAAGCTTTCTTT. It encodes CASPPRWEMNTEAFF.

The chain has TRBV2 and TRBJ2-7, with 7 bases aligning to TRBD2. The CDR3 consists of 18 residues. With 3 bases clipped from V and 4 bases from J, the junction kept 18 bases outside the gene matches. Germline values: CDR1 SNHLY, CDR2 FYNNEI. CDR3 DNA: TGTGCCAGCAGTGATTTACCCCGGCTAGCGGACATCCCATACGAGCAGTACTTC. Translation gives CASSDLPRLADIPYEQYF.

V usage is TRBV28 and J usage is TRBJ1-4; 12 bases are shared with TRBD1. From germline, CDR1 is MDHEN and CDR2 SYDVKM. The CDR3 is 19 residues long. J gave up 0 bases and V 5 bases, and 10 bases lay outside the gene matches. CDR3 sequence reads: CASSETGTGGATTNEKLFF. As DNA, the CDR3 is TGTGCCAGCAGTGAGACCGGGACAGGGGGCGCTACAACTAATGAAAAACTGTTTTTT.

V usage is TRBV6-1 and J usage is TRBJ1-1; 10 nucleotides match TRBD1. This CDR3 region has 15 residues. Germline loops: CDR1 MNHNS, CDR2 SASEGT. J was trimmed by 1 base and V by 6 bases; bases with no gene match: 5. The CDR3 coding sequence is TGTGCCAGCAGGGCGGACAGGGGGTGGAACACTGAAGCTTTCTTT. Translating gives CASRADRGWNTEAFF.

The chain carries TRBV7-3 and TRBJ2-1, with 9 bases that match TRBD2. Germline V gene lookup returns CDR1 SGHTA and CDR2 FQGTGA. The CDR3 extends over 15 amino acids. Losses at the gene ends were 5 bases for V and 7 bases for J; bases not matched to a gene: 9. CDR3 sequence (DNA): TGTGCCAGCAGCAGACTAGCGGCAGGAGGGAATGAGCAGTTCTTC. Translated, it gives CASSRLAAGGNEQFF.